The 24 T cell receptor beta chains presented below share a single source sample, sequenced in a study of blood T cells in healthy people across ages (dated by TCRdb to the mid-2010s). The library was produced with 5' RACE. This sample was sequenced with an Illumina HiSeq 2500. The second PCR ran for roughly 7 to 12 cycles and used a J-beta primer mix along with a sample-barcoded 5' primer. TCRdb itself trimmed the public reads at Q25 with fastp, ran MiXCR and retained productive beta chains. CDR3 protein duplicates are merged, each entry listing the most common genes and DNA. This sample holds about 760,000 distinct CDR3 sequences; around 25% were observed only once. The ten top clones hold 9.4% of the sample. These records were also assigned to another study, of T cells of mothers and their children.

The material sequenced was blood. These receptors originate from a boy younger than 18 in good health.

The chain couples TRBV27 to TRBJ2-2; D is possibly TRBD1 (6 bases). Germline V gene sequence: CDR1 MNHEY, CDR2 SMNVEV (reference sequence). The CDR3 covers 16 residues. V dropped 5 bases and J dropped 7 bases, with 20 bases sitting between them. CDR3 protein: CASSPGAPVRSGELFF. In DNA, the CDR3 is TGTGCCAGCAGTCCAGGGGCCCCGGTTCGTAGCGGGGAGCTGTTTTTT.

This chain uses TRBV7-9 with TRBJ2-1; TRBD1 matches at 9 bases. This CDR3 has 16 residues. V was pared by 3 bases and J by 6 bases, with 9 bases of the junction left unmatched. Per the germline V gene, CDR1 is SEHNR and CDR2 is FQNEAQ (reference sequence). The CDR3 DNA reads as TGTGCCAGCAGCTTCATACAGGGGGCATCTGGCAATGAGCAGTTCTTC. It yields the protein CASSFIQGASGNEQFF.

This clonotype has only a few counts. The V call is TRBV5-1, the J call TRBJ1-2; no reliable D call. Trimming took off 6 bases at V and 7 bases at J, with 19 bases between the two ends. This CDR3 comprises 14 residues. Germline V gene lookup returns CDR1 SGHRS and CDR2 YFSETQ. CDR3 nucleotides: TGCGCCAGCACCGCGAGGACGGACTCAGGTGGCTACACCTTC. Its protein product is CASTARTDSGGYTF.

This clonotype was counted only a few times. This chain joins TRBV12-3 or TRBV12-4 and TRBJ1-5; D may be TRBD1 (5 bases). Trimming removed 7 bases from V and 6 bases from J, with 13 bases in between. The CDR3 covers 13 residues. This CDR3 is CASKGAGPQPQHF. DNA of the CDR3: TGTGCCAGCAAAGGGGCAGGGCCTCAGCCCCAGCATTTT.

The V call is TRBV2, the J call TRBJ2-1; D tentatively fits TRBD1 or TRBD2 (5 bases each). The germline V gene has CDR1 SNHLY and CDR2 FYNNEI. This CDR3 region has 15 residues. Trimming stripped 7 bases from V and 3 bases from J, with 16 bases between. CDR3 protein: CASISLAGSYNEQFF. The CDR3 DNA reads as TGTGCCAGCATCTCCTTGGCAGGGAGCTACAATGAGCAGTTCTTC.

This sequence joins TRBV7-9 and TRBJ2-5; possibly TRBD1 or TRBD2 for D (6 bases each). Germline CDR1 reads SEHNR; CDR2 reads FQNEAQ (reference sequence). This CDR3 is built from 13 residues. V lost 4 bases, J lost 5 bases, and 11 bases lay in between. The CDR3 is CASSSWGAETQYF. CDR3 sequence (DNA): TGTGCCAGCAGCTCCTGGGGGGCGGAGACCCAGTACTTC.

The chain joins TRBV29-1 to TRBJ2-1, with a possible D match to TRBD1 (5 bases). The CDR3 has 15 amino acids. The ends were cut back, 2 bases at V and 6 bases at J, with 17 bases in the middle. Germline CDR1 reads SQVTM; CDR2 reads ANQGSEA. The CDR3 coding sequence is TGCAGCGTTGAAAGCGACAGAGGCAGGGTCAATGAGCAGTTCTTC. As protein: CSVESDRGRVNEQFF.

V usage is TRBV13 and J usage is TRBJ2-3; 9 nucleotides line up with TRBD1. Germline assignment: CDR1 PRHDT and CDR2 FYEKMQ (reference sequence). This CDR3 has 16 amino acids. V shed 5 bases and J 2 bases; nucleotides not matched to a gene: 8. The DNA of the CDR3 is TGTGCCAGCAGCCGTACGGGACAGGGTACCACAGATACGCAGTATTTT. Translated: CASSRTGQGTTDTQYF.

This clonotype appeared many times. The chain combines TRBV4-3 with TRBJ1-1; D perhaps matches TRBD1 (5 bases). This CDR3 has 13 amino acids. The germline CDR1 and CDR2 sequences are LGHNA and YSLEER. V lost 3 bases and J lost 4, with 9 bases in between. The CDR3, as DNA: TGCGCCAGCAGCCAGGGGGAGACCACTGAAGCTTTCTTT. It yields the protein CASSQGETTEAFF.

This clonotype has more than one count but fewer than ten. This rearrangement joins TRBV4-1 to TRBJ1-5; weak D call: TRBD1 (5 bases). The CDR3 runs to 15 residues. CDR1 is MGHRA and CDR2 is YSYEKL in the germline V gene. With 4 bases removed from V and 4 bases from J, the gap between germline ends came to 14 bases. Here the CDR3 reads CASSPTGTQNQPQHF. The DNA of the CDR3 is TGCGCCAGCAGCCCTACGGGGACTCAAAATCAGCCCCAGCATTTT.

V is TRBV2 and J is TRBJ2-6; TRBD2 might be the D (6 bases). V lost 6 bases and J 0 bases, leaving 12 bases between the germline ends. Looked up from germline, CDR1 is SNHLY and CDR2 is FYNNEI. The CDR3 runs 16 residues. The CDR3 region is CASRGGPSSGANVLTF. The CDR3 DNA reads TGTGCCAGCAGGGGGGGACCTAGCTCTGGGGCCAACGTCCTGACTTTC.

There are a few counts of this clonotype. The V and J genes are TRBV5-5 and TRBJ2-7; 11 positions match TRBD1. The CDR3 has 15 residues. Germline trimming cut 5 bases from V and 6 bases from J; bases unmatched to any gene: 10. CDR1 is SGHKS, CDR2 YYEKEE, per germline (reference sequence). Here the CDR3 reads CASRPTGTGGPEQYF. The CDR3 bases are TGTGCCAGCAGACCGACCGGGACAGGGGGTCCCGAGCAGTACTTC. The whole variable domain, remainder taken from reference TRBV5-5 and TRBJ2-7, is DAGVTQSPTHLIKTRGQQVTLRCSPISGHKSVSWYQQVLGQGPQFIFQYYEKEERGRGNFPDRFSARQFPNYSSELNVNALLLGDSALYLCASRPTGTGGPEQYFGPGTRLTVT.

DNA for the CDR3: TGCGCCAGCAGCCAAGATATGTATAGCAATCAGCCCCAGCATTTT. This gives the protein CASSQDMYSNQPQHF. The chain links TRBV4-3 to TRBJ1-5; no definite D call. Germline-derived CDR1 and CDR2 are LGHNA and YSLEER. The CDR3 has 15 amino acids. Trimming took 0 bases from V and 0 from J, leaving 6 bases between them.

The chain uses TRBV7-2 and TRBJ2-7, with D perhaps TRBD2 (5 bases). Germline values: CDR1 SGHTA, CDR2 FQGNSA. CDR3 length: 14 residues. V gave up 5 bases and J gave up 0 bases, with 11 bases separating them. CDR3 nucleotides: TGTGCCAGCAGCCCAGCGGAAGCCTCCTACGAGCAGTACTTC. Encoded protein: CASSPAEASYEQYF.

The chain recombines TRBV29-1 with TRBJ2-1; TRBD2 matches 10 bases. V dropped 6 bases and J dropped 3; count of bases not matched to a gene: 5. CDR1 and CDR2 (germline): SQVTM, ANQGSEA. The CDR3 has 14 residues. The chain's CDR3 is CSVYRTSGYNEQFF. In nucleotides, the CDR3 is TGCAGCGTGTACAGGACTAGCGGCTACAATGAGCAGTTCTTC.

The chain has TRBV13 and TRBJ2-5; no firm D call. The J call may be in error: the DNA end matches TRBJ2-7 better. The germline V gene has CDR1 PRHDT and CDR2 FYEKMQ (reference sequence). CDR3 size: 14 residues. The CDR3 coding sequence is TGTGCCAGCAGCTTAGCTGACCTCTCCTACGAGCAGTACTTC. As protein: CASSLADLSYEQYF.

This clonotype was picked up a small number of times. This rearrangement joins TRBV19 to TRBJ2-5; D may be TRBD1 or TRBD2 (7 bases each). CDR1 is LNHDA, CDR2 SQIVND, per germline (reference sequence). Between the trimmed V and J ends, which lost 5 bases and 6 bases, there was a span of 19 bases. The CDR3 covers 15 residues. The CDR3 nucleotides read TGTGCCAGTAGTGACCGACAGGGAGGGGGGAAGACCCAGTACTTC. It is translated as CASSDRQGGGKTQYF.

CDR3 protein: CASSLARQRETQYF. The CDR3 DNA is TGTGCCAGCAGCTTAGCTCGGCAGAGGGAGACCCAGTACTTC. The chain recombines TRBV11-2 with TRBJ2-1; D is uncertain. The DNA end is more similar to TRBJ2-5, so the J call may be wrong. The CDR3 runs 14 residues. The germline CDR1 and CDR2 sequences are SGHAT and FQNNGV.

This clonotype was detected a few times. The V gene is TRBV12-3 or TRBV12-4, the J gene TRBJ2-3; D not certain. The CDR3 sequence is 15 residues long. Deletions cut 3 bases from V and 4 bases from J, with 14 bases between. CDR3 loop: CASSFEPLRSDTQYF. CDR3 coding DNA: TGTGCCAGCAGTTTTGAACCACTACGTTCAGATACGCAGTATTTT.

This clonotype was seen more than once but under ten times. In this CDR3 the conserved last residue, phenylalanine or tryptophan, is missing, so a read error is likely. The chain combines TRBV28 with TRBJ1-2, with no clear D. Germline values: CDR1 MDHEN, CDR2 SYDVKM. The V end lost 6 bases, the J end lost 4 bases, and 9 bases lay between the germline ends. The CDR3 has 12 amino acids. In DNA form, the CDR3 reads TGTGCCAGCAGGCTCATGGGCTATGGCTACACCGTC. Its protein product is CASRLMGYGYTV.

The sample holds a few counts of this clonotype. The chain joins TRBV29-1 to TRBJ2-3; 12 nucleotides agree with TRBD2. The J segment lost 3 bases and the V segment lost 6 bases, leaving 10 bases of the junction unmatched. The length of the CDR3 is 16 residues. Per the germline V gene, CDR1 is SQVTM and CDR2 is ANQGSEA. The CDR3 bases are TGCAGCGTGAAGGGGACTAGCGGGTTCTCGACAGATACGCAGTATTTT. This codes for CSVKGTSGFSTDTQYF.

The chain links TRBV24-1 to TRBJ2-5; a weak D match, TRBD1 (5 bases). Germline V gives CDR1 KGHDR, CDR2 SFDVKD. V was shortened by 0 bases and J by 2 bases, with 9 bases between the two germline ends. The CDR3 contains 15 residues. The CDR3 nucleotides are TGTGCCACCAGTGATTTGAGGTCAGGGCAAGAGACCCAGTACTTC. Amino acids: CATSDLRSGQETQYF.

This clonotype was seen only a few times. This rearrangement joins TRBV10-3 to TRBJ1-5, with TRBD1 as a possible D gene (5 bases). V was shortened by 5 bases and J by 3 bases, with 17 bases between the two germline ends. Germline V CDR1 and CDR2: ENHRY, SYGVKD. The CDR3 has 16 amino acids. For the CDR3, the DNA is TGTGCCATCAGTCCGACACAGGAGTATACCAATCAGCCCCAGCATTTT. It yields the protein CAISPTQEYTNQPQHF.

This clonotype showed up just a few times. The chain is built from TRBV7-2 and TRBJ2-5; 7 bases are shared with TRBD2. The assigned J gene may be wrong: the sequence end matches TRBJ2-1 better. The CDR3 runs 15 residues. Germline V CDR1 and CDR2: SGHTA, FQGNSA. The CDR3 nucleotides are TGTGCCAGCAGCCCCGTCGCTAGCGGATACAATGAGCAGTTCTTC. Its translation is CASSPVASGYNEQFF.